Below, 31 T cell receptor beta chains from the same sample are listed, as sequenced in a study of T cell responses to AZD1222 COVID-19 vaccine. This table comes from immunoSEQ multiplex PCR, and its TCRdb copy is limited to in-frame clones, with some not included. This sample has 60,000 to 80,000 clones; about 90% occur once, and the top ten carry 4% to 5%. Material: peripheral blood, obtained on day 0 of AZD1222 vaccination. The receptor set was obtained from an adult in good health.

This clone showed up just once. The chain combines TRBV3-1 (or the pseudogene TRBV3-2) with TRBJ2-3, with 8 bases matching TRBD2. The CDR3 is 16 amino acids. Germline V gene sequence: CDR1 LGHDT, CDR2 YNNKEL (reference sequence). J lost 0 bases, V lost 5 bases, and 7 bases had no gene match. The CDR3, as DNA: TGTGCCAGCAGCTCCCATGCGGGGGGCAGCACAGATACGCAGTATTTT. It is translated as CASSSHAGGSTDTQYF.

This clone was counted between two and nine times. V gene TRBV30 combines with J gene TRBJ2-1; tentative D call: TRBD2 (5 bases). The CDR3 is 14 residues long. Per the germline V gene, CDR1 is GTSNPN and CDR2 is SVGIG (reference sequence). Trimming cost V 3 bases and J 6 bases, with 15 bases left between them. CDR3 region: CAWRIRFTSNEQFF. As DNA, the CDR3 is TGTGCCTGGAGGATTCGCTTTACTAGCAATGAGCAGTTCTTC.

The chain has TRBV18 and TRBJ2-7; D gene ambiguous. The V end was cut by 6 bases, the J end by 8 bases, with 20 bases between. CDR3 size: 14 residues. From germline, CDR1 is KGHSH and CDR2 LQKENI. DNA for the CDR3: TGTGCCAGCTCCCCCGACCTAGGCGGACGAAAGCAGTACTTC. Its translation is CASSPDLGGRKQYF.

CDR3 amino acids: CASSLASLNTDTQYF. The CDR3 bases are TGCGCCAGCAGCTTGGCCAGTCTTAACACAGATACGCAGTATTTT. This rearrangement joins TRBV5-1 to TRBJ2-3; D is uncertain. Per the germline V gene, CDR1 is SGHRS and CDR2 is YFSETQ. The CDR3 totals 15 residues. The V end was cut by 0 bases, the J end by 2 bases, with 10 bases between.

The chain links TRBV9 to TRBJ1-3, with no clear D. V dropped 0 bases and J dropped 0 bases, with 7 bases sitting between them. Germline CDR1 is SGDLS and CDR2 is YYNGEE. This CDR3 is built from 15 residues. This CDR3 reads CASSVGDTSGNTIYF. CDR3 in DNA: TGTGCCAGCAGCGTAGGGGATACCTCTGGAAACACCATATATTTT.

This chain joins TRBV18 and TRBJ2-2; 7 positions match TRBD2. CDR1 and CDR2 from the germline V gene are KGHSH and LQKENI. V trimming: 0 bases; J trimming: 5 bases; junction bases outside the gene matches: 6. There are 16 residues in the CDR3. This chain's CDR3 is CASSPPLQGGTGELFF. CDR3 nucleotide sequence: TGTGCCAGCTCACCACCTCTCCAGGGAGGGACCGGGGAGCTGTTTTTT.

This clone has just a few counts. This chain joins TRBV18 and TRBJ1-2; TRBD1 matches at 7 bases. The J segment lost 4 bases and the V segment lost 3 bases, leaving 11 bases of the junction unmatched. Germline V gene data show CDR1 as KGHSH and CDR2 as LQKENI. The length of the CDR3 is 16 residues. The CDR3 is CASSPDRARFSYGYTF. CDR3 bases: TGTGCCAGCTCACCCGACAGGGCCCGTTTTTCCTATGGCTACACCTTC.

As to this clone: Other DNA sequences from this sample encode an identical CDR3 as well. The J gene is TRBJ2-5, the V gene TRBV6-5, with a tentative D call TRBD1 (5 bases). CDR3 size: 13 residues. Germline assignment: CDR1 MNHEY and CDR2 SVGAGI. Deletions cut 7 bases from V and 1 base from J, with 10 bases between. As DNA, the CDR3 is TGTGCCAGCACCTCAGGGTTCCAAGAGACCCAGTACTTC. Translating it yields CASTSGFQETQYF.

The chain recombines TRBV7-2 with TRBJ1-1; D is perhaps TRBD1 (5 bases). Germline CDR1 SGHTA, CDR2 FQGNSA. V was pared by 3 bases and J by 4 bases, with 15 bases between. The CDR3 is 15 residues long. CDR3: CASSFSGTVGTEAFF. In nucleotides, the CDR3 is TGTGCCAGCAGCTTCTCTGGGACGGTGGGCACTGAAGCTTTCTTT.

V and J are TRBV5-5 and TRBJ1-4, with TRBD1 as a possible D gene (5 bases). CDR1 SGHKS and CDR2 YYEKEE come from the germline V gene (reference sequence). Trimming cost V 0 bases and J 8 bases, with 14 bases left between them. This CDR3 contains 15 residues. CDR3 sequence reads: CASSLEGARAEKLFF. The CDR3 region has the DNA TGTGCCAGCAGCTTGGAAGGGGCAAGGGCGGAAAAACTGTTTTTT.

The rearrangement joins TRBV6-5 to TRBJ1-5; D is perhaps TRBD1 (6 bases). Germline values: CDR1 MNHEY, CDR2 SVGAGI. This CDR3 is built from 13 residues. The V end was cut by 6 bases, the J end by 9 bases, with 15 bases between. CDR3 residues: CASRATGGGPQHF. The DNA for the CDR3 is TGTGCCAGCAGAGCGACAGGTGGGGGGCCCCAGCATTTT.

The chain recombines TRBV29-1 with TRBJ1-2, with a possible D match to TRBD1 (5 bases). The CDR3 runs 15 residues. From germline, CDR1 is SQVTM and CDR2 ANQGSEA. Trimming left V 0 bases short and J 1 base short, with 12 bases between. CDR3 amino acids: CSVEDTRGDNYGYTF. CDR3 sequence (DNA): TGCAGCGTTGAAGACACGAGGGGAGATAACTATGGCTACACCTTC.

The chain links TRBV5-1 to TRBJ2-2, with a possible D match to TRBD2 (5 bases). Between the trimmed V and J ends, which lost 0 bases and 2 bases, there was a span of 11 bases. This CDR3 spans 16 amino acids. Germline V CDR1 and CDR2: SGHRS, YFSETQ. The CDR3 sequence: CASSLAQRRNTGELFF. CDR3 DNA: TGCGCCAGCAGCTTGGCCCAGCGGAGAAACACCGGGGAGCTGTTTTTT.

In DNA, the CDR3 is TGTGCCAGCAGTGATAGGGGTAAGGTCACTGAAGCTTTCTTT. This gives the protein CASSDRGKVTEAFF. The chain combines TRBV5-4 with TRBJ1-1, with D perhaps TRBD1 (5 bases). This CDR3 comprises 14 residues. Trimming pared 5 bases from V and 4 bases from J, leaving 15 bases between. Germline assignment: CDR1 SGHNT and CDR2 YYREEE (reference sequence).

DNA of the CDR3: TGTGCCAGCAGAGCACAGGGCCCCGGGGAGCTGTTTTTT. Amino acids: CASRAQGPGELFF. The chain links TRBV2 to TRBJ2-2; perhaps TRBD1 as D (6 bases). Deletions cut 6 bases from V and 6 bases from J, with 11 bases between. CDR1 SNHLY and CDR2 FYNNEI come from the germline V gene. CDR3 length: 13 amino acids.

CDR3 in amino acids: CASSLSLAGAYNEQFF. Here the CDR3 DNA reads TGTGCCAGCAGCTTAAGTCTAGCGGGGGCCTACAATGAGCAGTTCTTC. V and J are TRBV7-9 and TRBJ2-1; 10 bases match TRBD2. The CDR3 is 16 amino acids. Germline assignment: CDR1 SEHNR and CDR2 FQNEAQ (reference sequence). Trimming took 2 bases from V and 2 from J; bases not matched to a gene: 3.

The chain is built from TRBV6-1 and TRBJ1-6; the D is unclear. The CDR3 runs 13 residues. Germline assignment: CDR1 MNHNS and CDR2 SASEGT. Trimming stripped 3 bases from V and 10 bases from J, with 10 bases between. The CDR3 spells CASSDLSGSPLHF. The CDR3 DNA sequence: TGTGCCAGCAGTGACCTAAGTGGATCACCCCTCCACTTT.

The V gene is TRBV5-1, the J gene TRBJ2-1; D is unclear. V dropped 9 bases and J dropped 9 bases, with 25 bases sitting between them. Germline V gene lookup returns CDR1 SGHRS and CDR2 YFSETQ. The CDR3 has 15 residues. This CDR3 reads CANPFPVHWDFEQFF. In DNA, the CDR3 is TGCGCCAACCCGTTCCCGGTCCACTGGGATTTTGAGCAGTTCTTC.

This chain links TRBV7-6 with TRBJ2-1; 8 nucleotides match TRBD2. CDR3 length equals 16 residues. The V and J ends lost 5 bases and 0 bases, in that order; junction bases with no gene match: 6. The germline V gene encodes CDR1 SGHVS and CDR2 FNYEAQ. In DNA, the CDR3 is TGTGCCAGCAGCCCAAACAGCGGGGGCTCCTACAATGAGCAGTTCTTC. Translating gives CASSPNSGGSYNEQFF.

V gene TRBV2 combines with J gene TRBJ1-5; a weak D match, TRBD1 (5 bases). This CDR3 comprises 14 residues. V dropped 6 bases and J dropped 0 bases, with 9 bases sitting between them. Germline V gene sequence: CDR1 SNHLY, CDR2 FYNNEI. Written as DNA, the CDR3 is TGTGCCAGCAGAGAGGACACTAGCAATCAGCCCCAGCATTTT. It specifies CASREDTSNQPQHF. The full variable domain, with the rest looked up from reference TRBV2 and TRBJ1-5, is EPEVTQTPSHQVTQMGQEVILRCVPISNHLYFYWYRQILGQKVEFLVSFYNNEISEKSEIFDDQFSVERPDGSNFTLKIRSTKLEDSAMYFCASREDTSNQPQHFGDGTRLSIL.

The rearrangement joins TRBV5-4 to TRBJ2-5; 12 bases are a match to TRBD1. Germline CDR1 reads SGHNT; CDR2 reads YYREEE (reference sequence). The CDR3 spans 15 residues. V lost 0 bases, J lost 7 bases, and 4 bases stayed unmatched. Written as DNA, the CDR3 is TGTGCCAGCAGCTTGGAAGGGACAGGGGGCGCGACCCAGTACTTC. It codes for CASSLEGTGGATQYF.

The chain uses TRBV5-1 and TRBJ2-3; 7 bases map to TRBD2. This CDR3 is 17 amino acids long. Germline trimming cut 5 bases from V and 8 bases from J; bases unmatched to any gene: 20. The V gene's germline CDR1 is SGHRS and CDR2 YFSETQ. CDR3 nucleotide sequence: TGCGCCAGCAGTTGGACCGCCGGGACTATAGGGTTAGGTACGCAGTATTTT. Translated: CASSWTAGTIGLGTQYF.

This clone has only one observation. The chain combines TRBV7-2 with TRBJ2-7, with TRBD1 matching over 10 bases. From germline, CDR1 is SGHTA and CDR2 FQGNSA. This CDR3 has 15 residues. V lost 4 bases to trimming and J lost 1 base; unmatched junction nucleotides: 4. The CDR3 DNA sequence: TGTGCCAGCAGCTCCGGGACAGGGGTTTCCTACGAGCAGTACTTC. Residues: CASSSGTGVSYEQYF.

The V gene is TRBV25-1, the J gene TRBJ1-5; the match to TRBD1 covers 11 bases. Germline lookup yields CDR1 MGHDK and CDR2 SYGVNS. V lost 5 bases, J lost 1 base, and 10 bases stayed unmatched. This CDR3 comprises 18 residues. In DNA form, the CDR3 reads TGTGCCAGCAGTAGACGGACAGGGGGCCGGGGGAGCAATCAGCCCCAGCATTTT. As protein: CASSRRTGGRGSNQPQHF.

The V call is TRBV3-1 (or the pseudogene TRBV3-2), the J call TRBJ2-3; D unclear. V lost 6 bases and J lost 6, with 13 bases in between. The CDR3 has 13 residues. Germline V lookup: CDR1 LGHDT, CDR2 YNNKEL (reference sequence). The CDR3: CASSRIKRDTQYF. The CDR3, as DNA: TGTGCCAGCAGTCGGATAAAGAGGGATACGCAGTATTTT.

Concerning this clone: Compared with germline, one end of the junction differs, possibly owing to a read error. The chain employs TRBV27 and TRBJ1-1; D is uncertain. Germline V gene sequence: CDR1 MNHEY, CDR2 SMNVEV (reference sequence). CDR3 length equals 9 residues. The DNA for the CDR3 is TGTGCCAGCAGTCCGACTCGGGTCTTT. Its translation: CASSPTRVF.

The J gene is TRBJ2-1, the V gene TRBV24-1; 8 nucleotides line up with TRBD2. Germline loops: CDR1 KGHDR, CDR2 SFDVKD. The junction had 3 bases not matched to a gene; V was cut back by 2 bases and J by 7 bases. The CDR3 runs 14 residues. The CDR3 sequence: CATSDSGGVNEQFF. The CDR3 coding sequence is TGTGCCACCAGTGATTCCGGGGGGGTGAATGAGCAGTTCTTC.

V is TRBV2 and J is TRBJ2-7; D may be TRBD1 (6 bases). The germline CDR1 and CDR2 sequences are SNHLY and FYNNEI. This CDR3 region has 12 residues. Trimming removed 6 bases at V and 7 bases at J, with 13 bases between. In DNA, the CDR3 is TGTGCCAGCAGAGGGGACATCGGGGAGCAGTACTTC. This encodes CASRGDIGEQYF.

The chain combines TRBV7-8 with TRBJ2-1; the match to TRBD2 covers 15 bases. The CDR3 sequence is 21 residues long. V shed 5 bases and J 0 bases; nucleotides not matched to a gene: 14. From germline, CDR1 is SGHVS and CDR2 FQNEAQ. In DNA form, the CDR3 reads TGTGCCAGCAGCACACCGGGACTAGCGGGGGGCCCACTGAGCTCCTACAATGAGCAGTTCTTC. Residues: CASSTPGLAGGPLSSYNEQFF.

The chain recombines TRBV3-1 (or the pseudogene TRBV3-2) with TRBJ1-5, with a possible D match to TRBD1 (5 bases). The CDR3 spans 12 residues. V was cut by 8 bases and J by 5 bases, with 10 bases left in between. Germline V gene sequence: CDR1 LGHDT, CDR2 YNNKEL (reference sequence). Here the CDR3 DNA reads TGTGCCAGCGGGGGTTTGGATCAGCCCCAGCATTTT. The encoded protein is CASGGLDQPQHF.

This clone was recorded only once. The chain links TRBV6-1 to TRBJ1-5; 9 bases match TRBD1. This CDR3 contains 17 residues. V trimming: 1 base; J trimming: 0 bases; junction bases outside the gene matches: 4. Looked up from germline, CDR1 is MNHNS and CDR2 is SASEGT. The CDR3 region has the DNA TGTGCCAGCAGTGAAGGATACAGGGGGCATAGCAATCAGCCCCAGCATTTT. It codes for CASSEGYRGHSNQPQHF.